This T cell receptor beta chain was retrieved from a study of cytomegalovirus exposure and HLA in healthy donors. At the level of the study: From donors who were HLA-typed, an early data release held around 80 million unique TCRs. Study conclusions and caveats: Listed as cytomegalovirus-associated were 164 TCR beta chains. As was reported, the HLA-A and HLA-B alleles of most subjects were accurately predicted from TCR beta sequences.

Primers for the PCR totalled 60 Vbeta and 13 Jbeta. In the source study's methods: In a later analysis, around 10 million of approximately 86 million unique beta chains occurred in at least two donors. Libraries were prepared by immunoSEQ multiplex PCR; TCRdb keeps only in-frame clonotypes and omits some of them. V and J calls and clone size are those listed in that table; D and trimming were worked out from the DNA. The data contain 90,000 to 120,000 clones, just under 75% of them singletons. This clone was seen just once. The antigen is not known. The length of the CDR3 is 14 residues. V lost 2 bases, J lost 0 bases, and 5 bases lay in between. In germline, CDR1 is WSHSY, CDR2 SAAADI.

The chain combines TRBV10-2 with TRBJ1-5, with a weak D call TRBD1 (5 bases). This TCR came from a man aged 50-60 years in good health and CMV-seropositive. The sample comprised PBMCs. The CDR3 DNA reads as TGCGCCAGCAGTGAGAGGGGTAGCAATCAGCCCCAGCATTTT. This sequence encodes CASSERGSNQPQHF.